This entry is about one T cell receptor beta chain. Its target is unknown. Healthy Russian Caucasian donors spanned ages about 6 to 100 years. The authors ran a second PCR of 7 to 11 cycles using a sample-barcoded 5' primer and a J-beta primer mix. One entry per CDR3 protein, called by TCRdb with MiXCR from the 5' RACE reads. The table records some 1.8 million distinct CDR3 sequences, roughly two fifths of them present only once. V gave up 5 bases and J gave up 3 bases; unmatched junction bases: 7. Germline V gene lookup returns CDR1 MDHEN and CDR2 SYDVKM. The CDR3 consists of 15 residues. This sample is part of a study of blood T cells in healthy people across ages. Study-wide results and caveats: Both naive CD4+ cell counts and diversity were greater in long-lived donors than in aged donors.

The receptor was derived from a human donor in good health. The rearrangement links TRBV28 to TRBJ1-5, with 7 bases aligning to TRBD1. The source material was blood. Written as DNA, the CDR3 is TGTGCCAGCAGTGATGTGGACAGGCTCAATCAGCCCCAGCATTTT. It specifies CASSDVDRLNQPQHF.